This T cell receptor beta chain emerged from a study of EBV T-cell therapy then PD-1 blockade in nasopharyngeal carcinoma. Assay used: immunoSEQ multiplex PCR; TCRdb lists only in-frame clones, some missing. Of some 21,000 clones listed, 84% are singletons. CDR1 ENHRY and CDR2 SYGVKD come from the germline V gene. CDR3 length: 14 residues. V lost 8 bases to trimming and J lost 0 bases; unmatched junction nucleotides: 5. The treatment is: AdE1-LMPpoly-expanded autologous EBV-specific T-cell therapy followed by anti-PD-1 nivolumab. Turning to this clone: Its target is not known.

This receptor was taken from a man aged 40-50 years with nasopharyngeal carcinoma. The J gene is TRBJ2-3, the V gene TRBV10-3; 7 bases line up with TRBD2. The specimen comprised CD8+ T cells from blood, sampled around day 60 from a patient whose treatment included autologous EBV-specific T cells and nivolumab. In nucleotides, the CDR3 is TGTGCCATCGGCGCAGCGGGGAGCACAGATACGCAGTATTTT. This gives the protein CAIGAAGSTDTQYF.